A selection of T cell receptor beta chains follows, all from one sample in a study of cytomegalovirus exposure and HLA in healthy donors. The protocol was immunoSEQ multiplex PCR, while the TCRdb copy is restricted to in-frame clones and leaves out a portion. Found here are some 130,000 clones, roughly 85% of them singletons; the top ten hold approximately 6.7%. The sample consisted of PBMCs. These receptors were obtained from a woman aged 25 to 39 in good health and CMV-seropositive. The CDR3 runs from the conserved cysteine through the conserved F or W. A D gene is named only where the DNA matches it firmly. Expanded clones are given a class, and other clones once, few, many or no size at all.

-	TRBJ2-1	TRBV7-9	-	TGTTCCAGCAGCCCTACCTCTAAACGGTTCTTC	CSSSPTSKRFF
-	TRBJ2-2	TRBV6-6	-	TGTGCCAGCAGCTTTCGCGGTGACACCGGGGAGCTGTTTTTT	CASSFRGDTGELFF
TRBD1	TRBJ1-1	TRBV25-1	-	TGTGCCAGCAGCCACCTCGGACAGGGGAGGACTAAAGCTTTCTTT	CASSHLGQGRTKAFF
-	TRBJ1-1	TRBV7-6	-	TGTGCCAGCAGTTCCCGGGTCAACACTGAAGCTTTCTTT	CASSSRVNTEAFF
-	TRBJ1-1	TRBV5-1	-	TGCGCCAGCAGCCTCCCCCCTGGGGGGTCTGAAGCTTTCTTT	CASSLPPGGSEAFF
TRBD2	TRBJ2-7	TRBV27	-	TGTGCCAGCAGTTTATTGACTAGCGGGGGGGCGTCCTACGAGCAGTACTTC	CASSLLTSGGASYEQYF
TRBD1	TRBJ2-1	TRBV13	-	TGTGCCAGCAGCCGACAGGGGGGTAATGAGCAGTTCTTC	CASSRQGGNEQFF
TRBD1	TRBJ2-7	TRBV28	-	TGTGCCAGCTCGACCCCCGGGACAGGGTCGAGGGAGCAGTACTTC	CASSTPGTGSREQYF
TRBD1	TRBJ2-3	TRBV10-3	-	TGTGCCATCAGTGATGTCTCGAGGGACAGGGGAGATACGCAGTATTTT	CAISDVSRDRGDTQYF
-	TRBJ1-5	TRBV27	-	TGTGCCAGCAGTCCGCGGCCACGGGACACGGTGAGCAATCAGCCCCAGCATTTT	CASSPRPRDTVSNQPQHF
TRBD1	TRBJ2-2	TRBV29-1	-	TGCAGCGTCGGCCAGGGGGCGAACACCGGGGAGCTGTTTTTT	CSVGQGANTGELFF
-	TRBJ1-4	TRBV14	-	TGTGCCAGCAGCCAGGACCTAGGGAGAGCAAAACTGTTTTTT	CASSQDLGRAKLFF
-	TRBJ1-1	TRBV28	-	TGTGCCAGCCCCCGGAGGGGTGGGACTGAAGCTTTCTTT	CASPRRGGTEAFF
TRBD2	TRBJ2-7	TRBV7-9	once	TGTGCCAGCAGCTACGGACTAGCTGGTGGGGAGCAGTACTTC	CASSYGLAGGEQYF
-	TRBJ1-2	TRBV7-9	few	TGTGCCAGCAGCTCGGGGGGCTATGGCTACACCTTC	CASSSGGYGYTF
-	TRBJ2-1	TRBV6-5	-	TGTGCCAGCAGTTACGACTATATGGCTGAGCAGTTCTTC	CASSYDYMAEQFF